The source of this T cell receptor (beta chain) is a study of T cells in tuberculosis. Study-wide results and limits: Classification accuracy was roughly 90% (AUROC roughly 0.88) with the GMM-specific repertoire. Active tuberculosis alpha repertoires lay closer to GMM-specific TCRs than controls'. Samples were chosen by availability of cryopreserved specimens.

The count of this clone is one. Antigen unknown. Per the germline V gene, CDR1 is SGHDT and CDR2 is YYEEEE. CDR3 length: 16 amino acids. V was pared by 5 bases and J by 3 bases, with 9 bases of the junction left unmatched. Profiled with immunoSEQ multiplex PCR; TCRdb holds only in-frame clones, not every one. The repertoire holds 25,000 to 35,000 clones, around 95% seen once, with 2% to 3% in the top ten. Adolescents were screened for latent TB by skin test and IGRA. This TCR was recovered from a donor between 5 and 29 years old with latent tuberculosis or without tuberculosis infection. The chain combines TRBV5-6 with TRBJ1-3; 9 bases map to TRBD1. Sequenced input: PBMCs. CDR3 nucleotides: TGTGCCAGCAGTCCCGGGACAGGGCTTTATGGAAACACCATATATTTT. Translation gives CASSPGTGLYGNTIYF.